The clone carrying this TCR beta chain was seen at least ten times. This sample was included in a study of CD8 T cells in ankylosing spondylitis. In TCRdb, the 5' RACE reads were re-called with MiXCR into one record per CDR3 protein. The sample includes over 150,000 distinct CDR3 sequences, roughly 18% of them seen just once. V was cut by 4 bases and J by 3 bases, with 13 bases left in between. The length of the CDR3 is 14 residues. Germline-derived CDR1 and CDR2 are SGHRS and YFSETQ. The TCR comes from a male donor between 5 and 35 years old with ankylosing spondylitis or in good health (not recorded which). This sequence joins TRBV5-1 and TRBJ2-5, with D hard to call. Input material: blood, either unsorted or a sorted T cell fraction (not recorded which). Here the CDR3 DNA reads TGCGCCAGCAGCCTAAATGGAAACAAAGAGACCCAGTACTTC. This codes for CASSLNGNKETQYF. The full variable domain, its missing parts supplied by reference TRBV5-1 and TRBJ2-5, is KAGVTQTPRYLIKTRGQQVTLSCSPISGHRSVSWYQQTPGQGLQFLFEYFSETQRNKGNFPGRFSGRQFSNSRSEMNVSTLELGDSALYLCASSLNGNKETQYFGPGTRLLVL.